This T cell receptor (beta chain) emerged from a study of cytomegalovirus exposure and HLA in healthy donors. In germline, CDR1 is SGHNT, CDR2 YYREEE (reference sequence). V was shortened by 4 bases and J by 0 bases, with 11 bases between the two germline ends. The CDR3 runs to 14 residues. Both 60 Vbeta primers and 13 Jbeta primers went into the PCR. Only in-frame clones appear in the TCRdb table, and some are missing; sequencing was by immunoSEQ multiplex PCR. The sample lists almost 200,000 clones, roughly 85% occurring once. Sequencing input: PBMCs. This TCR was recovered from a woman in her fifties or sixties in good health and CMV-seronegative. The genes are TRBV5-4 and TRBJ2-7; D perhaps matches TRBD2 (5 bases). In DNA form, the CDR3 reads TGTGCCAGCAGCCAAGGACTGAGCTCCTACGAGCAGTACTTC. It yields the protein CASSQGLSSYEQYF.